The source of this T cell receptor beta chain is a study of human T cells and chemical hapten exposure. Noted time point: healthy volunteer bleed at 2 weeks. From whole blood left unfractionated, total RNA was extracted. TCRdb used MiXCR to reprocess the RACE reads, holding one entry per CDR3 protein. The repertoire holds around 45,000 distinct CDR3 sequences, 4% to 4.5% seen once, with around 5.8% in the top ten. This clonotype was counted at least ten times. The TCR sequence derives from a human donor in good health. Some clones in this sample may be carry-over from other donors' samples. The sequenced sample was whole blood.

CDR3 loop: CSAPEDGPTDTQYF. The CDR3 DNA follows: TGCAGTGCCCCAGAGGACGGACCCACAGATACGCAGTATTTT. V usage is TRBV20-1 and J usage is TRBJ2-3; D is uncertain. Germline CDR1 is DFQATT and CDR2 is SNEGSKA (reference sequence). This CDR3 spans 14 amino acids. V was cut by 6 bases and J by 2 bases, with 15 bases left in between.